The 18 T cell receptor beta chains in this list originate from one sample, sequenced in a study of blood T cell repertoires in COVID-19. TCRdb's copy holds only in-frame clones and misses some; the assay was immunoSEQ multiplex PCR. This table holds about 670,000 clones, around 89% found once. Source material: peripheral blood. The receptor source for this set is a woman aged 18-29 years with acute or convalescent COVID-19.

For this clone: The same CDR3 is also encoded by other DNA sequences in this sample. CDR3 amino acids: CASSPGQGNQPQHF. The CDR3 DNA follows: TGTGCCAGCAGTCCCGGACAGGGCAATCAGCCCCAGCATTTT. The chain has TRBV6-2 or TRBV6-3 and TRBJ1-5, with TRBD1 matching 7 bases. This CDR3 has 14 residues. After removal of 5 bases from V and 2 bases from J, the junction contained 3 bases not matched to a gene. CDR1 and CDR2 (germline): MNHEY, SVGEGT.

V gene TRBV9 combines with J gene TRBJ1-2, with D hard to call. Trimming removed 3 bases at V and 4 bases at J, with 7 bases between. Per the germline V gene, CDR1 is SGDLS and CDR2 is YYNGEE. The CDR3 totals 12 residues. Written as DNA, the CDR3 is TGTGCCAGCAGCGGCGAAGCCTATGGCTACACCTTC. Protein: CASSGEAYGYTF.

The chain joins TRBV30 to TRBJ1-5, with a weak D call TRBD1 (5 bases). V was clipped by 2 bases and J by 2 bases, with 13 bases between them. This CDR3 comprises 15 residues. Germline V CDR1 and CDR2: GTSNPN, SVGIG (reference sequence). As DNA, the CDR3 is TGTGCCTGGAGTCAGGGCTTTGGGGGCAATCAGCCCCAGCATTTT. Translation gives CAWSQGFGGNQPQHF.

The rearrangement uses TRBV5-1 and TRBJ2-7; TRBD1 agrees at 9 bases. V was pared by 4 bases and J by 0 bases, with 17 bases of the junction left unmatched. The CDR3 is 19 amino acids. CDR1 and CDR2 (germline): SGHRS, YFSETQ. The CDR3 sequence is CASSPRGTGLRISSYEQYF. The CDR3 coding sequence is TGCGCCAGCAGCCCAAGAGGGACAGGGCTACGCATTAGCTCCTACGAGCAGTACTTC. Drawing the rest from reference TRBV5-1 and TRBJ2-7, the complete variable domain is KAGVTQTPRYLIKTRGQQVTLSCSPISGHRSVSWYQQTPGQGLQFLFEYFSETQRNKGNFPGRFSGRQFSNSRSEMNVSTLELGDSALYLCASSPRGTGLRISSYEQYFGPGTRLTVT.

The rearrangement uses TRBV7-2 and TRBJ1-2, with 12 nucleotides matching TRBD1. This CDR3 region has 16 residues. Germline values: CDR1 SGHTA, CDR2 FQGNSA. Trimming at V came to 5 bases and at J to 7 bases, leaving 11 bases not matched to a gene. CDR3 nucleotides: TGTGCCAGCAGCACCGACCCCGGGACAGGGGGCCCTGGCTACACCTTC. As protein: CASSTDPGTGGPGYTF.

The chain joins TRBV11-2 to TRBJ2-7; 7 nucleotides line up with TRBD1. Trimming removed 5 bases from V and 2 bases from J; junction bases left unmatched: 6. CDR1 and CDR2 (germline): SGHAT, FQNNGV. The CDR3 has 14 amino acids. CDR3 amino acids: CASSGRQGTYEQYF. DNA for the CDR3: TGTGCCAGCAGCGGGCGACAGGGAACCTACGAGCAGTACTTC.

The CDR3 region has the DNA TGTGCCAGCAGCCAAGAGGCAGGGGGCAACTATGGCTACACCTTC. As protein: CASSQEAGGNYGYTF. The chain joins TRBV4-2 to TRBJ1-2; 8 bases fit TRBD1. The germline CDR1 and CDR2 sequences are LGHNA and YNFKEQ. This CDR3 comprises 15 residues. With V trimmed by 0 bases and J by 2 bases, 2 bases remained unmatched.

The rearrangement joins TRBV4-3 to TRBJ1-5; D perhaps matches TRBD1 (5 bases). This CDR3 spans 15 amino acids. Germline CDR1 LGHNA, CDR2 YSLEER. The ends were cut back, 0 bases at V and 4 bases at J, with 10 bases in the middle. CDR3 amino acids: CASSQDTKGNQPQHF. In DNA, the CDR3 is TGCGCCAGCAGCCAAGATACGAAGGGGAATCAGCCCCAGCATTTT.

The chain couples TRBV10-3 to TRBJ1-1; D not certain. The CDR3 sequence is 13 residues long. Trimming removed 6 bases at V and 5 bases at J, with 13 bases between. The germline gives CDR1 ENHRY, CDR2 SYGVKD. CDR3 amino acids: CAIRKDGGTEAFF. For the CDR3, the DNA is TGTGCCATCAGAAAGGACGGCGGGACTGAAGCTTTCTTT.

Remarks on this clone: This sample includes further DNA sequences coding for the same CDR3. CDR3 amino acids: CASSLVGQSSYEQYF. For the CDR3, the DNA is TGTGCCAGCAGCTTAGTCGGACAGAGCTCCTACGAGCAGTACTTC. The chain combines TRBV7-2 with TRBJ2-7; weak D call: TRBD1 (6 bases). CDR3 size: 15 residues. Trimming took 1 base from V and 0 from J, leaving 10 bases between them. Germline CDR1 and CDR2: SGHTA and FQGNSA.

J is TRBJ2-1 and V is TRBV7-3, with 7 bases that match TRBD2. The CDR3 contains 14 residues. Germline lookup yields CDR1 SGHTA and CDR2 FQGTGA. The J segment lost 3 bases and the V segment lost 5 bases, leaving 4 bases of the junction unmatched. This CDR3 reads CASSPGLNYNEQFF. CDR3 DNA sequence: TGTGCCAGCAGCCCGGGACTAAACTACAATGAGCAGTTCTTC. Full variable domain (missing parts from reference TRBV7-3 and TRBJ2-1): GAGVSQTPSNKVTEKGKYVELRCDPISGHTALYWYRQSLGQGPEFLIYFQGTGAADDSGLPNDRFFAVRPEGSVSTLKIQRTERGDSAVYLCASSPGLNYNEQFFGPGTRLTVL.

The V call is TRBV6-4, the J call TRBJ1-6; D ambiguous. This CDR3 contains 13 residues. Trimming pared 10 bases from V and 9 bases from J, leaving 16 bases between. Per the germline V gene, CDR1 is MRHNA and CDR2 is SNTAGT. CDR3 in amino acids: CATVPILRSPLHF. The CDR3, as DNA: TGTGCCACCGTTCCTATCCTGCGTTCACCCCTCCACTTT.

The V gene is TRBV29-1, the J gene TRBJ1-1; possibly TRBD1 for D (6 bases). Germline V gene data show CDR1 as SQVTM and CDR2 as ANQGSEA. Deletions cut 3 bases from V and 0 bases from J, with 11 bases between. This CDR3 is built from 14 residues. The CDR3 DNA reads TGCAGCGTTGAGGCATCAGGGGTGAACACTGAAGCTTTCTTT. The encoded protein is CSVEASGVNTEAFF.

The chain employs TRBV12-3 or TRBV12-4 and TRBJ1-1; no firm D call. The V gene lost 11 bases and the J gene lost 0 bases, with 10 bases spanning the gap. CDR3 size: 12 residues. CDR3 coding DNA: TGTGCCTCGTGTGACATGAACACTGAAGCTTTCTTT. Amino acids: CASCDMNTEAFF.

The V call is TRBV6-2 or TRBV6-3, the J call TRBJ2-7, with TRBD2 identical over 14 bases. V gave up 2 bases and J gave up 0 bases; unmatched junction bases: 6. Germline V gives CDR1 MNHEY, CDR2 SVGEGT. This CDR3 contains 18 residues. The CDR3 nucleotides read TGTGCCAGCAGTTACCCTAGGACTAGCGGGGGGCCCTCCTACGAGCAGTACTTC. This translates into CASSYPRTSGGPSYEQYF.

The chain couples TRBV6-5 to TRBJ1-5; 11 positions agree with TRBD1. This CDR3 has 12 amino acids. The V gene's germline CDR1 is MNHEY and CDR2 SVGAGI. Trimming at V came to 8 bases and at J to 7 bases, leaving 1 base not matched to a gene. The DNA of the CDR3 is TGTGCCAGCGGGGACAGGGGGCAGCCCCAGCATTTT. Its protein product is CASGDRGQPQHF.

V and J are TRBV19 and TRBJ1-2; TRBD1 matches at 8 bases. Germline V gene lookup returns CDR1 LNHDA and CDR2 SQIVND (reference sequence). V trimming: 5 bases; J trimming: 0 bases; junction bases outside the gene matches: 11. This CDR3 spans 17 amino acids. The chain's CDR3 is CASSRKRTGRSNYGYTF. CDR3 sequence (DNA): TGTGCCAGTAGTCGGAAACGGACAGGGCGCTCTAACTATGGCTACACCTTC. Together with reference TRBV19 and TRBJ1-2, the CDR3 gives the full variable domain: DGGITQSPKYLFRKEGQNVTLSCEQNLNHDAMYWYRQDPGQGLRLIYYSQIVNDFQKGDIAEGYSVSREKKESFPLTVTSAQKNPTAFYLCASSRKRTGRSNYGYTFGSGTRLTVV.

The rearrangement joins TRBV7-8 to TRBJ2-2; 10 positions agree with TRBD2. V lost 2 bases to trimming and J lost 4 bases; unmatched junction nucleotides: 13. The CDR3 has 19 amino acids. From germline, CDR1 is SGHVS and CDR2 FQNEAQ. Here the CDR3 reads CASSLMGASGGASTGELFF. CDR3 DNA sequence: TGTGCCAGCAGCTTAATGGGGGCTAGCGGGGGCGCCTCCACCGGGGAGCTGTTTTTT.